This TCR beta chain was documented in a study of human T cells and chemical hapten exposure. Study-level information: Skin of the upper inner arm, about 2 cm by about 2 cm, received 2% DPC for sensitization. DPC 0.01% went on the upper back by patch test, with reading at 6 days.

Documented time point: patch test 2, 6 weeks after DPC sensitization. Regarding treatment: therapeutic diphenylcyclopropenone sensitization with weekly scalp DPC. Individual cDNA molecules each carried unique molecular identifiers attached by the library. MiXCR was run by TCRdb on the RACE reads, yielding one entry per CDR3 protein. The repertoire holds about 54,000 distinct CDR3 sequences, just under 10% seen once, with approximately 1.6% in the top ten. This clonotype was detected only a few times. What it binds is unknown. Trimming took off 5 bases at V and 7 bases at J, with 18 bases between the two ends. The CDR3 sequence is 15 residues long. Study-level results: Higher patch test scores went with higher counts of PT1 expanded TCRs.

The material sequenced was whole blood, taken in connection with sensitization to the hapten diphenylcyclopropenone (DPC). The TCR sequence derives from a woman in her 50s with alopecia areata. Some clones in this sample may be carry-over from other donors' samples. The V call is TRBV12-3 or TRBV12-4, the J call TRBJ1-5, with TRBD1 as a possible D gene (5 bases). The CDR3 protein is CASSPGELRRQPQHF. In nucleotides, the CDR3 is TGTGCCAGCAGTCCGGGGGAGCTGAGGAGGCAGCCCCAGCATTTT.